This T cell receptor beta chain came from a study of early T cells in non-severe SARS-CoV-2 infection. cDNA molecules, individually, were tagged with unique molecular identifiers. TCRdb fed the 5' RACE reads into MiXCR, producing one record per CDR3 protein. The sample holds more than 75,000 distinct CDR3 sequences, 14% seen once. The V segment lost 2 bases and the J segment 8 bases; nucleotides outside the gene matches: 6. The CDR3 sequence is 14 residues long. From germline, CDR1 is MNHEY and CDR2 SMNVEV (reference sequence). The TCR comes from an adult who was a healthcare worker with PCR-confirmed SARS-CoV-2 infection or an uninfected control (not recorded which). Input material: whole blood. The chain is built from TRBV27 and TRBJ1-1, with 9 bases lining up with TRBD1. The CDR3 DNA follows: TGTGCCAGCAGTTTAGGGACAGGGTTCGGCGAAGCTTTCTTT. Residues: CASSLGTGFGEAFF.